A selection of T cell receptor beta chains follows, all from one sample in a study of T cell repertoires in cytomegalovirus infection. Their target antigens are unknown. TCRdb recomputed calls from the reads with MiXCR, one row per CDR3 protein. The repertoire includes around 770,000 distinct CDR3 sequences, 25% to 35% of them detected once, and around 14% sits in the top ten. The sequenced sample was cultured CD8+ T cells from PBMCs, obtained from culture after CMV antigen stimulation. The receptors were gathered from a human donor in good health (CMV status not recorded). Some clones in this sample may be carry-over from other donors' samples. Both conserved end residues are part of each CDR3. The D gene is left open where the match is weak. Clone size appears in some rows only: once, few, many, or a class for an expanded clone.

CDR3 length	clone size	J gene	V gene	D gene	CDR3 protein	CDR3 DNA
16	.	TRBJ1-2	TRBV7-4	.	CASSLGPSGARMGYTF	TGTGCCAGCAGCCTCGGGCCTTCTGGAGCAAGGATGGGCTACACCTTC
17	few	TRBJ1-2	TRBV7-6	TRBD1	CASSLFGDRGVNYGYTF	TGTGCCAGCAGCTTATTTGGGGACAGGGGGGTGAACTATGGCTACACCTTC
13	many	TRBJ1-1	TRBV7-2	.	CASSPGGGSEAFF	TGTGCCAGCAGCCCCGGCGGGGGGTCTGAAGCTTTCTTT
13	few	TRBJ1-1	TRBV20-1	.	CSARPRGPTEAFF	TGCAGTGCTAGACCGCGGGGCCCGACTGAAGCTTTCTTT
17	many	TRBJ1-6	TRBV7-6	TRBD1	CASSLATRTGPNSPLHF	TGTGCCAGCAGCTTAGCCACTCGGACAGGGCCCAATTCACCCCTCCACTTT
15	.	TRBJ2-3	TRBV6-6	.	CASSWTEPSTDTQYF	TGTGCCAGCAGCTGGACGGAACCCAGCACAGATACGCAGTATTTT
19	few	TRBJ2-3	TRBV13	.	CASSALLFRGPGRTDTQYF	TGTGCCAGCAGCGCCCTACTATTCCGGGGCCCGGGGAGGACAGATACGCAGTATTTT
15	many	TRBJ2-1	TRBV6-1	TRBD2	CASRPSGGDYNEQFF	TGTGCCAGCAGGCCTAGCGGGGGGGACTACAATGAGCAGTTCTTC
14	few	TRBJ2-2	TRBV5-1	.	CASSLQGATGELFF	TGCGCCAGCAGCCTCCAAGGGGCTACCGGGGAGCTGTTTTTT
16	.	TRBJ2-2	TRBV7-9	TRBD1	CASIKPGTVNTGELFF	TGTGCCAGCATCAAACCCGGGACAGTGAACACCGGGGAGCTGTTTTTT
17	few	TRBJ2-6	TRBV27	TRBD1	CASSLSQTGVGANVLTF	TGTGCCAGCAGTTTATCCCAGACAGGGGTCGGGGCCAACGTCCTGACTTTC
16	few	TRBJ1-1	TRBV12-5	TRBD1	CASGFSTGGWDTEAFF	TGTGCTAGTGGTTTCTCAACAGGGGGATGGGACACTGAAGCTTTCTTT
17	.	TRBJ2-1	TRBV6-6	TRBD2	CASSYLRVASGYNEQFF	TGTGCCAGCAGTTACTTGAGGGTGGCTAGCGGGTACAATGAGCAGTTCTTC
13	.	TRBJ2-2	TRBV4-1	.	CASSQGQAGELFF	TGCGCCAGCAGCCAAGGACAGGCCGGGGAGCTGTTTTTT
16	many	TRBJ2-3	TRBV7-3	.	CASSLNPGLSTDTQYF	TGTGCCAGCAGCTTAAACCCGGGGCTGTCCACAGATACGCAGTATTTT
11	.	TRBJ1-1	TRBV20-1	.	CSSRRGTEAFF	TGCAGTAGCCGGAGGGGCACTGAAGCTTTCTTT
13	few	TRBJ1-4	TRBV29-1	.	CSVEAGNNEKLFF	TGCAGCGTTGAAGCGGGGAATAATGAAAAACTGTTTTTT
14	.	TRBJ2-1	TRBV7-3	.	CASSLLGTNNEQFF	TGTGCCAGCAGCTTACTTGGGACCAACAATGAGCAGTTCTTC
14	many	TRBJ1-1	TRBV29-1	.	CSVEGKSYRTEAFF	TGCAGCGTTGAAGGCAAGAGTTATCGTACTGAAGCTTTCTTT
16	.	TRBJ2-1	TRBV6-5	TRBD1	CASSYLQGTGINEQFF	TGTGCCAGCAGTTACCTCCAAGGGACAGGGATAAATGAGCAGTTCTTC
17	.	TRBJ2-3	TRBV6-2/TRBV6-3	TRBD1	CASSYGLDRDGGNTQYF	TGTGCCAGCAGTTACGGACTCGACAGGGACGGTGGAAATACGCAGTATTTT
15	.	TRBJ1-2	TRBV19	TRBD1	CASSTHRGPGNGYTF	TGTGCCAGTAGTACACACAGGGGCCCAGGGAATGGCTACACCTTC
18	.	TRBJ1-1	TRBV2	TRBD1	CASSEGTGGAMGDTEAFF	TGTGCCAGCAGTGAAGGGACAGGGGGCGCGATGGGGGACACTGAAGCTTTCTTT
18	many	TRBJ1-2	TRBV7-2	.	CASTPFGDTSWVNYGYTF	TGTGCCAGCACCCCCTTTGGGGACACATCTTGGGTTAACTATGGCTACACCTTC
12	.	TRBJ2-7	TRBV20-1	.	CSVAPSSYEQYF	TGCAGTGTTGCCCCCAGCTCCTACGAGCAGTACTTC
15	.	TRBJ2-5	TRBV6-2/TRBV6-3	.	CASSQTGTPGETQYF	TGTGCCAGCAGTCAGACCGGGACTCCAGGAGAGACCCAGTACTTC
11	.	TRBJ2-1	TRBV12-5	TRBD1	CASGWDREQFF	TGTGCTAGTGGGTGGGACAGAGAGCAGTTCTTC
15	.	TRBJ1-4	TRBV7-7	TRBD1	CASSAGTAVNEKLFF	TGTGCTAGCAGCGCGGGGACAGCCGTTAATGAAAAACTGTTTTTT
14	.	TRBJ1-1	TRBV12-3/TRBV12-4	.	CASRFGQQNTEAFF	TGTGCCAGCAGATTCGGACAGCAGAACACTGAAGCTTTCTTT
12	.	TRBJ1-1	TRBV28	.	CASSFPWAEAFF	TGTGCCAGCAGTTTTCCGTGGGCTGAAGCTTTCTTT
15	many	TRBJ1-5	TRBV7-6	.	CASSLEGVGNQPQHF	TGTGCCAGCAGCTTAGAGGGCGTGGGGAATCAGCCCCAGCATTTT
17	.	TRBJ2-3	TRBV6-2/TRBV6-3	.	CASSSLRTGFVTDTQYF	TGTGCCAGCAGCTCGCTCCGCACAGGGTTTGTAACAGATACGCAGTATTTT
16	.	TRBJ1-2	TRBV7-8	.	CASSLFQGQTNYGYTF	TGTGCCAGCAGCTTATTTCAGGGGCAAACTAACTATGGCTACACCTTC
16	once	TRBJ1-1	TRBV7-4	.	CASSLIRSSRNTEAFF	TGTGCCAGCAGCTTAATAAGATCTTCAAGGAACACTGAAGCTTTCTTT
14	.	TRBJ2-5	TRBV7-9	.	CASSLGGQRETQYF	TGTGCCAGCAGCTTAGGTGGACAGAGGGAGACCCAGTACTTC
16	few	TRBJ1-5	TRBV7-9	.	CASSSVQGGRDQPQHF	TGTGCCAGCAGCTCTGTACAGGGTGGAAGGGATCAGCCCCAGCATTTT
16	.	TRBJ2-6	TRBV9	.	CASSVESGSGANVLTF	TGTGCCAGCAGCGTAGAGAGCGGCTCTGGGGCCAACGTCCTGACTTTC
15	.	TRBJ1-5	TRBV6-1	.	CASSTVALPNQPQHF	TGTGCCAGCAGTACCGTTGCACTTCCAAATCAGCCCCAGCATTTT
13	.	TRBJ2-1	TRBV10-2	.	CASRRLAKYEQFF	TGCGCCAGCAGGAGGCTAGCGAAGTATGAGCAGTTCTTC
12	few	TRBJ1-2	TRBV7-9	.	CASSTGSEGYTF	TGTGCCAGCAGCACAGGGTCTGAGGGCTACACCTTC
17	.	TRBJ2-3	TRBV4-2	TRBD1	CASSQQTGTGERDTQYF	TGTGCCAGCAGCCAACAGACCGGGACAGGAGAAAGGGATACGCAGTATTTT
15	few	TRBJ1-2	TRBV10-3	.	CAISESTPGGYGYTF	TGTGCCATCAGTGAGTCTACCCCGGGGGGCTATGGCTACACCTTC
15	once	TRBJ1-2	TRBV9	TRBD1	CASSVARDRAYGYTF	TGTGCCAGCAGCGTAGCTCGGGACAGGGCCTATGGCTACACCTTC
15	.	TRBJ2-1	TRBV28	.	CASSLGGGFLGEQFF	TGTGCCAGCAGTTTAGGGGGGGGCTTCTTGGGTGAGCAGTTCTTC
12	.	TRBJ2-7	TRBV5-6	.	CASSLGDMEQYF	TGTGCCAGCAGCTTGGGGGACATGGAGCAGTACTTC
15	.	TRBJ2-1	TRBV11-3	TRBD2	CASSLQRGDYNEQFF	TGTGCCAGCAGCTTACAGCGGGGGGACTACAATGAGCAGTTCTTC
13	.	TRBJ2-7	TRBV6-5	.	CASRPDFSYEQYF	TGTGCCAGCAGGCCGGACTTTTCCTACGAGCAGTACTTC
15	.	TRBJ1-5	TRBV4-1	.	CASSQVDSQNQPQHF	TGCGCCAGCAGCCAAGTGGACAGTCAAAATCAGCCCCAGCATTTT
14	many	TRBJ2-7	TRBV7-9	TRBD1	CASRGTGGFNEQYF	TGTGCCAGCAGAGGGACAGGGGGCTTCAACGAGCAGTACTTC
15	few	TRBJ1-5	TRBV4-1	.	CASSQDLDIGQPQHF	TGCGCCAGCAGCCAAGATCTGGATATAGGGCAGCCCCAGCATTTT